This TCR beta chain was captured in a study of cytomegalovirus exposure and HLA in healthy donors. With 9 bases removed from V and 5 bases from J, the gap between germline ends came to 17 bases. The CDR3 covers 14 residues. The germline gives CDR1 ENHRY, CDR2 SYGVKD. The primer mix had 60 Vbeta and 13 Jbeta primers. Profiled with immunoSEQ multiplex PCR; TCRdb holds only in-frame clones, not every one. The sample carries about 210,000 clones, less than 90% recorded once. The sequenced material came from PBMCs. The receptor was derived from a young woman in good health and CMV-seronegative. The chain couples TRBV10-3 to TRBJ2-1; D gene uncertain. The CDR3: CAILRSLVDNEQFF. DNA for the CDR3: TGTGCCATTCTAAGGAGTCTCGTGGACAATGAGCAGTTCTTC.